A selection of T cell receptor beta chains follows, all from one sample in a study of tumor-infiltrating lymphocytes in primary liver carcinoma. A single record per CDR3 protein comes from TCRdb applying MiXCR to the multiplex PCR reads. The sample shows under 130,000 distinct CDR3 sequences, 82% of them seen only once. Sequences were obtained from liver tumor tissue from sampling region 3. The receptors originated from a man between 40 and 49 years old with primary liver carcinoma and hepatitis B virus infection. Each CDR3 is given with its conserved first and last residue. A D gene is named only where the DNA matches it firmly. The size entry is marked missing in some rows and otherwise reads once, few, many or a size class.

size	J	V	D	CDR3	DNA
many	TRBJ2-4	TRBV6-2/TRBV6-3	-	CTSSLPGSLRDKNTQYF	TGTACCAGCAGCCTCCCAGGGAGTTTGAGGGATAAAAACACTCAGTACTTC
few	TRBJ2-2	TRBV13	TRBD2	CASSLSSGRAGELFF	TGTGCCAGCAGTTTGAGTAGCGGGAGGGCCGGGGAGCTGTTTTTT
-	TRBJ1-5	TRBV11-2	-	CTSSLVWVTGSDQPQHF	TGTACCAGCAGCTTAGTATGGGTAACAGGGAGCGATCAGCCCCAGCATTTT
-	TRBJ1-5	TRBV29-1	-	CSVGGTSNQPRHF	TGCAGCGTTGGCGGGACATCTAATCAGCCCCGGCATTTT
-	TRBJ2-5	TRBV6-6	-	CACSYSGHLGTQYF	TGTGCCTGCAGTTACTCTGGGCACTTGGGGACCCAGTACTTC
medium-sized	TRBJ1-3	TRBV11-2	-	CASSLDRSGAGGNTIYF	TGTGCCAGCAGCTTAGATCGGAGCGGTGCTGGTGGAAACACCATATATTTT
-	TRBJ2-7	TRBV7-8	TRBD2	CASSLKAGTTVTLEHYF	TGTGCCAGCAGCCTGAAGGCAGGGACTACAGTTACCCTCGAGCACTACTTC
-	TRBJ2-3	TRBV10-2	-	CASKSSADTHYF	TGCGCCAGCAAATCTAGCGCAGATACGCATTATTTT
-	TRBJ2-5	TRBV5-5	-	CASCSVGDQYF	TGTGCCAGCTGCTCGGTAGGGGACCAGTACTTC
-	TRBJ2-1	TRBV5-5	-	CASSSDLNEQSF	TGTGCCAGCAGCTCGGACCTCAATGAGCAGTCCTTC
many	TRBJ2-7	TRBV20-1	-	CSTDSPVSEQYF	TGCAGTACGGACAGTCCCGTCAGCGAGCAGTACTTC
few	TRBJ2-5	TRBV29-1	-	CSVEGLGRLQETQYF	TGCAGCGTTGAGGGACTTGGGAGGCTCCAAGAGACCCAGTACTTC
many	TRBJ1-4	TRBV28	-	CASSLPGINEKLFF	TGTGCCAGCAGCTTACCCGGGATTAATGAAAAACTGTTTTTT
-	TRBJ1-4	TRBV4-2	-	CASSQNRVRGATNEKLFF	TGTGCCAGCAGCCAAAATCGTGTGCGGGGGGCAACTAATGAAAAACTGTTTTTT
-	TRBJ2-2	TRBV4-3	-	CASSQLVCPESDTGELFF	TGCGCCAGCAGCCAACTGGTCTGCCCGGAATCCGACACCGGGGAGCTGTTTTTT
-	TRBJ2-3	TRBV29-1	-	CSFRAISTDTRYF	TGCAGCTTCCGGGCAATTAGCACAGATACGCGGTATTTT
-	TRBJ2-7	TRBV29-1	TRBD2	CSSLTSYHEQYF	TGCAGTTCCCTGACTAGCTACCACGAGCAGTACTTC
-	TRBJ1-2	TRBV5-4	-	CVSSSDISSSGYTF	TGTGTCAGCAGCTCGGACATTTCCTCAAGTGGCTACACCTTC
-	TRBJ2-7	TRBV11-2	TRBD1	CTSTFRWTGENEHYF	TGTACCAGCACCTTTCGATGGACAGGGGAAAACGAGCACTACTTC
-	TRBJ2-1	TRBV12-3/TRBV12-4	-	CTSSLGQNNEQFF	TGCACCAGCAGTCTCGGACAGAATAATGAGCAGTTCTTC
-	TRBJ1-3	TRBV6-5	TRBD1	CASSTSGTGSLSSRNTIYF	TGTGCCAGCAGTACATCCGGGACAGGATCATTAAGCTCTAGAAACACCATATATTTT
few	TRBJ2-1	TRBV11-3	-	CASSPLSSVISEQLF	TGTGCCAGTAGCCCTCTGTCTAGCGTCATTTCTGAGCAGCTCTTC
once	TRBJ2-5	TRBV11-2	-	CSSSPSSIQGIGRETQYF	TGTTCCAGCAGCCCCAGCTCAATCCAGGGTATTGGGCGGGAGACCCAGTACTTC
-	TRBJ1-6	TRBV5-5	-	CASHPDDRGVRNSPLHF	TGTGCCAGCCATCCGGACGACAGAGGGGTGAGGAATTCACCCCTCCACTTT
-	TRBJ2-6	TRBV6-5	-	CASSYYSGSGANVLSF	TGTGCCAGCAGTTACTATAGCGGTTCTGGGGCCAACGTCCTGAGTTTC
-	TRBJ2-2	TRBV11-1	-	CANSYTGPFSGELFF	TGTGCCAATAGCTATACAGGACCTTTCTCCGGGGAGCTATTTTTT
-	TRBJ2-1	TRBV5-4	-	CASNWPGNEQFF	TGTGCCAGCAACTGGCCGGGTAATGAGCAGTTCTTC
-	TRBJ2-5	TRBV10-2	-	CVSTLRPAIEETQYF	TGTGTCAGCACACTCAGGCCTGCGATAGAAGAGACCCAGTACTTC
many	TRBJ1-1	TRBV30	-	CAWSVGGTAFF	TGTGCCTGGAGTGTAGGGGGGACGGCTTTCTTT
-	TRBJ1-5	TRBV6-6	-	CANSYEAGDQAHHF	TGTGCCAACAGTTACGAGGCAGGGGATCAGGCCCATCATTTT
few	TRBJ2-7	TRBV7-2	-	CASSLAGASNPEQYF	TGTGCCAGCAGCTTAGCGGGGGCTAGCAACCCTGAGCAGTACTTC
-	TRBJ1-2	TRBV29-1	-	CIGATGSYGYTF	TGTATCGGGGCGACAGGATCCTATGGCTACACCTTC
-	TRBJ2-1	TRBV4-1	TRBD2	CASRQASGGRYNEQFF	TGTGCCAGCAGACAAGCGAGTGGCGGGAGGTACAATGAGCAGTTCTTC
large	TRBJ2-7	TRBV6-2/TRBV6-3	TRBD2	CASSTPTSGGYEQYF	TGTGCCAGCAGCACTCCGACTAGCGGAGGGTACGAGCAGTACTTC
few	TRBJ1-2	TRBV29-1	TRBD1	CSMGQETYGYTF	TGTAGCATGGGACAGGAGACATATGGCTACACCTTC
-	TRBJ1-1	TRBV11-1	-	CASSSSRGIAEAIF	TGTGCCAGCAGCTCAAGTCGGGGGATAGCTGAAGCCATCTTT
-	TRBJ2-1	TRBV5-4	-	CASNRRGGVEQFF	TGTGCCAGCAACCGAAGGGGGGGAGTCGAACAGTTCTTC
-	TRBJ1-1	TRBV6-5	-	CPSSYWIGGGAEAIF	TGTCCCAGCAGTTACTGGATTGGGGGTGGAGCTGAAGCTATCTTT